The 4 T cell receptor beta chains given below trace back to one sample, sequenced in a study of T cell responses to AZD1222 COVID-19 vaccine. Generated by immunoSEQ multiplex PCR, the TCRdb table keeps only in-frame clones and is missing some. The table includes 150,000 or so clones, 93% detected once. The sequencing used peripheral blood, collected on day 0 of AZD1222 vaccination. The receptor set was obtained from an adult in good health.

This chain connects TRBV7-8 to TRBJ1-4, with D possibly matching TRBD1 (5 bases). This CDR3 comprises 13 residues. Trimming took off 5 bases at V and 6 bases at J, with 10 bases between the two ends. Germline lookup yields CDR1 SGHVS and CDR2 FQNEAQ. CDR3 nucleotides: TGTGCCAGCAGCCGAGGGACGGATGAAAAACTGTTTTTT. Amino acid sequence: CASSRGTDEKLFF.

The J gene is TRBJ1-3, the V gene TRBV27; D is ambiguous. CDR3 length equals 16 residues. Trimming cost V 2 bases and J 1 base, with 12 bases left between them. Germline-derived CDR1 and CDR2 are MNHEY and SMNVEV (reference sequence). CDR3 nucleotides: TGTGCCAGCAGTTTAAAGCCTTCCTCGTCTGGAAACACCATATATTTT. Its translation is CASSLKPSSSGNTIYF.

The chain uses TRBV27 and TRBJ2-1, with D hard to call. The CDR3 totals 15 residues. The germline V gene encodes CDR1 MNHEY and CDR2 SMNVEV (reference sequence). V was trimmed by 3 bases and J by 3 bases, leaving 12 bases between them. As DNA, the CDR3 is TGTGCCAGCAGTTTGCCGTTACGAGGCTACAATGAGCAGTTCTTC. Its protein is CASSLPLRGYNEQFF.

The chain employs TRBV19 and TRBJ2-1, with 10 positions matching TRBD2. The CDR3 is made up of 15 amino acids. Trimming removed 2 bases from V and 8 bases from J; junction bases left unmatched: 6. CDR1 LNHDA and CDR2 SQIVND come from the germline V gene (reference sequence). In nucleotides, the CDR3 is TGTGCCAGTAGTATACTAGCGGGAGACGCGGATGAGCAGTTCTTC. This codes for CASSILAGDADEQFF.